Listed here are 20 T cell receptor beta chains from one sample, sequenced in a study of blood T cells in healthy people across ages. A J-beta primer mix and a sample-barcoded 5' primer were used in a second PCR of roughly 6 to 11 cycles. In TCRdb, the 5' RACE reads were re-called with MiXCR into one record per CDR3 protein. The sample shows around 990,000 distinct CDR3 sequences, 25% of them seen only once. This sample also belongs to another study, concerning T cells of mothers and their children.

The sequencing sample was made of blood. All receptors come from a girl aged 2-15 years in good health.

Notes on this clonotype: Relative to the germline gene, one junction end is altered; a read error may explain this. The gene calls are TRBV24-1 and TRBJ2-1, with 9 bases identical to TRBD1. This CDR3 region has 16 residues. The germline V gene has CDR1 KGHDR and CDR2 SFDVKD. The CDR3 protein is CATSDPDRGVGNEQSF. DNA for the CDR3: TGTGCCACCAGTGATCCGGACAGGGGAGTAGGCAATGAGCAGTCCTTC.

This clonotype was seen more than once but under ten times. The V and J genes are TRBV5-1 and TRBJ1-2; no definite D call. CDR1 is SGHRS and CDR2 is YFSETQ in the germline V gene. V dropped 0 bases and J dropped 2 bases, with 14 bases sitting between them. CDR3 length: 16 amino acids. The CDR3 DNA is TGCGCCAGCAGCTTGGCCTTGGGCCGAGCCAACTATGGCTACACCTTC. Its translation is CASSLALGRANYGYTF.

The rearrangement joins TRBV28 to TRBJ2-4; D possibly corresponds to TRBD1 (6 bases). There are 16 residues in the CDR3. The V gene's germline CDR1 is MDHEN and CDR2 SYDVKM. Trimming stripped 4 bases from V and 0 bases from J, with 13 bases between. CDR3 nucleotide sequence: TGTGCCAGCAGTTACAGGACAGCCAGAGCCAAAAACATTCAGTACTTC. Encoded protein: CASSYRTARAKNIQYF.

This chain uses TRBV27 with TRBJ2-7; TRBD2 matches at 11 bases. The V segment lost 5 bases and the J segment 3 bases; nucleotides outside the gene matches: 6. Germline loops: CDR1 MNHEY, CDR2 SMNVEV (reference sequence). This CDR3 has 15 residues. CDR3 residues: CASSPTGTSGYEQYF. CDR3 sequence (DNA): TGTGCCAGCAGTCCCACCGGGACTAGCGGCTACGAGCAGTACTTC.

V and J are TRBV20-1 and TRBJ2-5; D could derive from TRBD1 or TRBD2 (5 bases each). Germline V CDR1 and CDR2: DFQATT, SNEGSKA (reference sequence). V lost 5 bases, J lost 1 base, and 11 bases lay in between. The CDR3 has 13 residues. Here the CDR3 reads CSAPPGLQETQYF. Written as DNA, the CDR3 is TGCAGTGCTCCTCCGGGGCTCCAAGAGACCCAGTACTTC.

The chain recombines TRBV6-2 or TRBV6-3 with TRBJ2-7, with D possibly matching TRBD2 (5 bases). This CDR3 is 14 amino acids long. V gave up 8 bases and J gave up 0 bases, with 14 bases separating them. The germline CDR1 and CDR2 sequences are MNHEY and SVGEGT. CDR3 sequence (DNA): TGTGCCAGCGCTTCTGGGAGCGTCTCCTACGAGCAGTACTTC. Its translation is CASASGSVSYEQYF.

The rearrangement joins TRBV12-3 or TRBV12-4 to TRBJ2-2; no definite D call. V gave up 5 bases and J gave up 6 bases, with 4 bases separating them. The CDR3 spans 11 residues. The CDR3 DNA reads TGTGCCAGCAGTATTCCCGGGGAGCTGTTTTTT. Protein product: CASSIPGELFF.

Concerning this clonotype itself: One junction end does not reproduce the germline sequence, and a read error may be involved. This sequence joins TRBV9 and TRBJ2-3; D is unresolved. This CDR3 comprises 14 residues. Germline V lookup: CDR1 SGDLS, CDR2 YYNGEE. The CDR3 DNA reads TGTGCCAGCAGCGCAAACAGCCCCACAGATATGCAGTATTTT. This translates into CASSANSPTDMQYF.

This clonotype was counted between two and nine times. The chain combines TRBV7-2 with TRBJ2-7, with 8 bases fitting TRBD1. Germline V gives CDR1 SGHTA, CDR2 FQGNSA. Losses at the gene ends were 5 bases for V and 2 bases for J; bases not matched to a gene: 11. The CDR3 length is 16 residues. CDR3 nucleotide sequence: TGTGCCAGCAGCCCTTCCGACAGGGGCCTTCCCTACGAGCAGTACTTC. Encoded protein: CASSPSDRGLPYEQYF.

The J gene is TRBJ2-5, the V gene TRBV29-1, with D perhaps TRBD2 (6 bases). The CDR3 is 12 amino acids. The ends were cut back, 7 bases at V and 7 bases at J, with 16 bases in the middle. Germline CDR1 reads SQVTM; CDR2 reads ANQGSEA. Written as DNA, the CDR3 is TGCAGCGCGTACACGGGGGTAGGGACCCAGTACTTC. Protein sequence: CSAYTGVGTQYF.

The chain has TRBV7-2 and TRBJ2-1; a possible D gene is TRBD2 (6 bases). The J call may be incorrect, as the DNA end agrees better with TRBJ2-7. Looked up from germline, CDR1 is SGHTA and CDR2 is FQGNSA. CDR3 length: 13 residues. This CDR3 is CASSLVGLYEQYF. The CDR3 bases are TGTGCCAGCAGCTTAGTTGGACTATACGAGCAGTACTTC.

J is TRBJ2-1 and V is TRBV5-6, with 12 bases fitting TRBD2. This CDR3 region has 14 residues. Germline V gene sequence: CDR1 SGHDT, CDR2 YYEEEE. V lost 1 base to trimming and J lost 13 bases; unmatched junction nucleotides: 6. Written as DNA, the CDR3 is TGTGCCAGCAGCTTGACCGGACTAGCGGGGAAACAGTTCTTC. Translation gives CASSLTGLAGKQFF.

The V and J genes are TRBV5-1 and TRBJ2-1, with 12 bases identical to TRBD2. With 0 bases clipped from V and 9 bases from J, the junction kept 7 bases outside the gene matches. Germline lookup yields CDR1 SGHRS and CDR2 YFSETQ. This CDR3 contains 16 residues. CDR3 sequence: CASSLESLAGGGEQFF. The CDR3 coding sequence is TGCGCCAGCAGCTTGGAGTCCCTAGCGGGAGGGGGTGAGCAGTTCTTC.

This clonotype was seen a handful of times. The genes are TRBV28 and TRBJ2-5, with 9 bases aligning to TRBD1. With the DNA end fitting TRBJ2-7 better, the J assignment may be wrong. The germline V gene has CDR1 MDHEN and CDR2 SYDVKM. CDR3 size: 15 residues. The CDR3 DNA reads as TGTGCCAGCAGGGAGCCGGGACAGGGAGCAAACGAGCAGTACTTC. Translated: CASREPGQGANEQYF.

This clonotype was seen more than once but under ten times. The chain combines TRBV28 with TRBJ1-1; D possibly corresponds to TRBD1 (6 bases). The CDR3 length is 13 residues. V was trimmed by 7 bases and J by 4 bases, leaving 13 bases between them. Per the germline V gene, CDR1 is MDHEN and CDR2 is SYDVKM. CDR3 coding DNA: TGTGCCAGCATCCAACAGGGCGGCACTGAAGCTTTCTTT. Protein: CASIQQGGTEAFF.

The rearrangement links TRBV13 to TRBJ2-5; D might be TRBD2 (6 bases). This CDR3 spans 15 amino acids. Germline V gene lookup returns CDR1 PRHDT and CDR2 FYEKMQ (reference sequence). V dropped 5 bases and J dropped 2 bases, with 15 bases sitting between them. CDR3 protein: CASSPWLSGQETQYF. Written as DNA, the CDR3 is TGTGCCAGCAGCCCGTGGCTTAGCGGACAAGAGACCCAGTACTTC.

A few counts support this clonotype. CDR3 residues: CSARSSGSGDTQYF. Here the CDR3 DNA reads TGCAGTGCTAGATCCAGCGGGAGTGGGGATACGCAGTATTTT. The chain couples TRBV20-1 to TRBJ2-3; 8 nucleotides align to TRBD2. The CDR3 length is 14 residues. Germline V gives CDR1 DFQATT, CDR2 SNEGSKA (reference sequence). Germline trimming cut 2 bases from V and 6 bases from J; bases unmatched to any gene: 7.

The rearrangement joins TRBV14 to TRBJ2-7, with D unclear. V lost 0 bases, J lost 5 bases, and 11 bases lay in between. The CDR3 length is 14 residues. Germline V lookup: CDR1 SGHDN, CDR2 FVKESK. CDR3 loop: CASSQDISPHEQYF. The CDR3 nucleotides are TGTGCCAGCAGCCAAGATATTAGCCCTCACGAGCAGTACTTC.

The chain couples TRBV3-1 to TRBJ2-7; D might be TRBD1 or TRBD2, each matching 5 bases. The CDR3 spans 13 residues. CDR1 is LGHDT, CDR2 YNNKEL, per germline (reference sequence). Trimming cost V 1 base and J 6 bases, with 10 bases left between them. CDR3 residues: CASSQGDPSEQYF. CDR3 bases: TGTGCCAGCAGCCAAGGGGACCCATCCGAGCAGTACTTC.

This clonotype was recorded a few times. The CDR3 loop reads CASSYLLGGGRHIQYF. The CDR3 coding sequence is TGTGCCAGCAGTTACCTTCTGGGGGGAGGGCGACACATTCAGTACTTC. The rearrangement joins TRBV6-5 to TRBJ2-4; TRBD2 matches at 7 bases. CDR1 is MNHEY, CDR2 SVGAGI, per germline. This CDR3 spans 16 amino acids. V was clipped by 2 bases and J by 8 bases; unmatched bases: 12.